The 27 T cell receptor beta chains below were found in one sample sequenced in a study of T cells after yellow fever vaccination. TCRdb recomputed calls from the 5' RACE reads with MiXCR, one row per CDR3 protein. Among roughly 240,000 distinct CDR3 sequences listed, 5.5% to 8.5% were seen once. The source material was CD4+ T cells sorted from PBMCs, sampled on the day of the yellow fever booster vaccination. Source of these receptors: a man aged 30 to 39 who received the YFV17D yellow fever vaccine.

This clonotype was observed at least ten times. CDR3 bases: TGCGCCAGCAGCGGCGAGGGGGATCGGACCGGGGAGCTGTTTTTT. As protein: CASSGEGDRTGELFF. This chain links TRBV5-1 with TRBJ2-2, with D perhaps TRBD1 (6 bases). Germline CDR1 SGHRS, CDR2 YFSETQ. The CDR3 covers 15 residues. V lost 4 bases and J lost 5, with 15 bases in between.

This clonotype was seen at least ten times. V gene TRBV20-1 combines with J gene TRBJ2-7; D may be TRBD2 (6 bases). Germline V gene lookup returns CDR1 DFQATT and CDR2 SNEGSKA (reference sequence). Trimming removed 3 bases from V and 4 bases from J, with 13 bases in between. The CDR3 is 13 residues long. CDR3 amino acids: CSASGGAKYEQYF. CDR3 DNA: TGCAGTGCTAGTGGCGGGGCCAAATACGAGCAGTACTTC.

This clonotype was counted only a few times. DNA of the CDR3: TGTGCCAGCAGACCCGGGACAGGGCCGTATACGCAGTATTTT. This translates into CASRPGTGPYTQYF. The gene calls are TRBV11-2 and TRBJ2-3, with 9 nucleotides matching TRBD1. The CDR3 spans 14 residues. Trimming removed 6 bases from V and 7 bases from J; junction bases left unmatched: 8. Germline CDR1 SGHAT, CDR2 FQNNGV.

This clonotype came up many times. The chain uses TRBV20-1 and TRBJ1-1, with D maybe TRBD1 (6 bases). V shed 6 bases and J shed 0 bases, with 17 bases lying between them. Germline loops: CDR1 DFQATT, CDR2 SNEGSKA (reference sequence). This CDR3 region has 15 residues. The CDR3 DNA reads as TGCAGTGCGCCCAGGGGAGGGGGAATGAACACTGAAGCTTTCTTT. It encodes CSAPRGGGMNTEAFF.

CDR3 protein: CASSLGGRMTGELFF. The CDR3 coding sequence is TGTGCCAGCAGCTTAGGCGGACGGATGACCGGGGAGCTGTTTTTT. The chain links TRBV7-8 to TRBJ2-2; no clear D gene. CDR3 length: 15 amino acids. V lost 1 base to trimming and J lost 5 bases, with 11 bases between them. Per the germline V gene, CDR1 is SGHVS and CDR2 is FQNEAQ.

The chain couples TRBV7-2 to TRBJ2-7; D tentatively reads TRBD1 or TRBD2 (5 bases each). Germline V CDR1 and CDR2: SGHTA, FQGNSA. The CDR3 sequence is 15 residues long. Between the trimmed V and J ends, which lost 5 bases and 1 base, there was a span of 15 bases. CDR3 in amino acids: CASSLAGAGSYEQYF. The CDR3 DNA follows: TGTGCCAGCAGCCTTGCCGGGGCAGGGTCCTACGAGCAGTACTTC.

The rearrangement joins TRBV20-1 to TRBJ2-7; TRBD2 is a possible D gene (5 bases). The CDR3 covers 13 residues. V lost 2 bases and J 7 bases, leaving 15 bases between the germline ends. CDR1 DFQATT and CDR2 SNEGSKA come from the germline V gene (reference sequence). The CDR3 nucleotides read TGCAGTGCTAGACATGCGGGTGCAGAGGAGCAGTACTTC. It translates to CSARHAGAEEQYF.

This clonotype was observed at least ten times. The chain recombines TRBV5-5 with TRBJ1-5; weak D call: TRBD1 (6 bases). V was cut by 4 bases and J by 0 bases, with 14 bases left in between. The CDR3 contains 16 residues. Germline V gene sequence: CDR1 SGHKS, CDR2 YYEKEE (reference sequence). The DNA of the CDR3 is TGTGCCAGCAGCGATACCGGGACACTTAGCAATCAGCCCCAGCATTTT. Translated, it gives CASSDTGTLSNQPQHF.

This clonotype occurred a few times. This CDR3 is CAISELSPPTREYF. In DNA form, the CDR3 reads TGTGCCATCAGTGAACTGAGTCCTCCTACGAGGGAGTACTTC. The rearrangement uses TRBV10-3 and TRBJ2-7; perhaps TRBD2 as D (5 bases). The CDR3 has 14 residues. Germline V gives CDR1 ENHRY, CDR2 SYGVKD. V lost 3 bases to trimming and J lost 11 bases, with 20 bases between them.

Only a few counts were recorded for this clonotype. The chain employs TRBV7-2 and TRBJ2-5; 7 nucleotides line up with TRBD2. J gave up 7 bases and V 3 bases, and 14 bases lay outside the gene matches. Germline loops: CDR1 SGHTA, CDR2 FQGNSA. This CDR3 has 16 residues. The CDR3: CASSLGEGQGTRTQYF. The CDR3 nucleotides are TGTGCCAGCAGCTTGGGGGAGGGTCAAGGGACTCGGACCCAGTACTTC.

This clonotype was detected ten times or more. The CDR3 bases are TGCAGTGCAATGACAGGGGAGCCCACTGAAGCTTTCTTT. Translated: CSAMTGEPTEAFF. This sequence joins TRBV20-1 and TRBJ1-1, with TRBD1 identical over 8 bases. Germline V gives CDR1 DFQATT, CDR2 SNEGSKA (reference sequence). With 6 bases clipped from V and 4 bases from J, the junction kept 7 bases outside the gene matches. The CDR3 sequence is 13 residues long.

At least ten counts were recorded for this clonotype. This chain links TRBV14 with TRBJ2-3, with a weak D call TRBD2 (6 bases). The V end lost 4 bases, the J end lost 0 bases, and 11 bases lay between the germline ends. This CDR3 region has 15 residues. Germline CDR1 is SGHDN and CDR2 is FVKESK. CDR3 region: CASSPRDLSTDTQYF. The CDR3 region has the DNA TGTGCCAGCAGCCCGCGGGACCTAAGCACAGATACGCAGTATTTT.

CDR3 protein: CSVGTGRSNQPQHF. CDR3 nucleotides: TGCAGCGTTGGGACAGGGAGGAGCAATCAGCCCCAGCATTTT. V and J are TRBV29-1 and TRBJ1-5; the match to TRBD1 covers 8 bases. The junction had 3 bases not matched to a gene; V was cut back by 4 bases and J by 1 base. Germline values: CDR1 SQVTM, CDR2 ANQGSEA. The CDR3 contains 14 residues.

This clonotype was observed a few times. The gene calls are TRBV7-9 and TRBJ2-5; unclear D gene. V lost 5 bases to trimming and J lost 5 bases, with 9 bases between them. The CDR3 has 12 amino acids. The germline V gene encodes CDR1 SEHNR and CDR2 FQNEAQ (reference sequence). In nucleotides, the CDR3 is TGTGCCAGCAGCCCCCGCCCGGAGACCCAGTACTTC. Translated: CASSPRPETQYF.

The chain joins TRBV7-9 to TRBJ2-7; TRBD1 aligns across 10 bases. With V trimmed by 0 bases and J by 1 base, 3 bases remained unmatched. CDR3 length: 16 residues. CDR1 is SEHNR, CDR2 FQNEAQ, per germline (reference sequence). In DNA form, the CDR3 reads TGTGCCAGCAGCTTAGCCGGGACAGGGGTTTCCTACGAGCAGTACTTC. It yields the protein CASSLAGTGVSYEQYF.

CDR3 sequence: CSAVLVGTGELFF. The CDR3 nucleotides are TGCAGTGCTGTACTAGTAGGGACCGGGGAGCTGTTTTTT. This chain links TRBV20-1 with TRBJ2-2; D perhaps matches TRBD2 (5 bases). The CDR3 covers 13 residues. Trimming cost V 5 bases and J 5 bases, with 12 bases left between them. Germline CDR1 and CDR2: DFQATT and SNEGSKA (reference sequence).

J is TRBJ2-5 and V is TRBV5-1; possibly TRBD2 for D (5 bases). Looked up from germline, CDR1 is SGHRS and CDR2 is YFSETQ. V was clipped by 4 bases and J by 5 bases, with 24 bases between them. This CDR3 has 17 amino acids. This chain's CDR3 is CASSPRLQTGYRETQYF. The CDR3 DNA is TGCGCCAGCAGCCCGAGACTACAAACTGGATACCGGGAGACCCAGTACTTC.

The rearrangement uses TRBV27 and TRBJ2-7; D possibly uses TRBD1 or TRBD2 (5 bases each). Germline V gene data show CDR1 as MNHEY and CDR2 as SMNVEV (reference sequence). V was clipped by 3 bases and J by 0 bases, with 9 bases between them. CDR3 length: 14 amino acids. In DNA, the CDR3 is TGTGCCAGCAGTTTTAGGGACGGCTCCTACGAGCAGTACTTC. It is translated as CASSFRDGSYEQYF.

There are many counts of this clonotype. This chain connects TRBV15 to TRBJ2-1; 13 bases map to TRBD2. V lost 0 bases to trimming and J lost 0 bases; unmatched junction nucleotides: 5. This CDR3 comprises 19 residues. Germline V gene sequence: CDR1 LNHNV, CDR2 YYDKDF (reference sequence). The chain's CDR3 is CATSREGTSGTGSYNEQFF. The CDR3 DNA reads as TGTGCCACCAGCAGAGAGGGGACTAGCGGGACGGGCTCCTACAATGAGCAGTTCTTC.

This clonotype occurred many times. This rearrangement joins TRBV5-5 to TRBJ2-5, with D hard to call. Germline CDR1 and CDR2: SGHKS and YYEKEE (reference sequence). The CDR3 is made up of 13 amino acids. V shed 0 bases and J shed 5 bases, with 8 bases lying between them. This chain's CDR3 is CASSLDALETQYF. As DNA, the CDR3 is TGTGCCAGCAGCTTGGACGCGTTGGAGACCCAGTACTTC.

This clonotype turned up a few times. This chain uses TRBV7-6 with TRBJ2-7; TRBD1 might be the D (5 bases). V lost 5 bases, J lost 0 bases, and 11 bases lay in between. The CDR3 runs 14 residues. Germline values: CDR1 SGHVS, CDR2 FNYEAQ. The CDR3 reads CASSTGAYSYEQYF. The CDR3 DNA reads as TGTGCCAGCAGCACAGGTGCCTACTCCTACGAGCAGTACTTC.

This clonotype was observed a handful of times. The rearrangement joins TRBV4-3 to TRBJ2-7, with a possible D match to TRBD1 (6 bases). The CDR3 loop spans 15 amino acids. V was trimmed by 3 bases and J by 3 bases, leaving 15 bases between them. The germline CDR1 and CDR2 sequences are LGHNA and YSLEER. The CDR3 here is CASSQLNRAGYEQYF. The CDR3 DNA reads TGCGCCAGCAGCCAGTTAAACAGGGCTGGCTACGAGCAGTACTTC.

This clonotype has at least ten counts. V and J are TRBV20-1 and TRBJ2-7, with TRBD2 matching 7 bases. The CDR3 is 15 residues long. Trimming took 3 bases from V and 2 from J; bases not matched to a gene: 10. In germline, CDR1 is DFQATT, CDR2 SNEGSKA (reference sequence). This CDR3 is CSASRSGGGPYEQYF. In DNA, the CDR3 is TGCAGTGCTAGTAGGTCCGGCGGGGGACCCTACGAGCAGTACTTC.

Only a few counts were recorded for this clonotype. The V gene is TRBV7-2, the J gene TRBJ2-7; no firm D call. Trimming took off 2 bases at V and 7 bases at J, with 3 bases between the two ends. Germline CDR1 SGHTA, CDR2 FQGNSA. The CDR3 is 10 residues long. The DNA for the CDR3 is TGTGCCAGCAGCTTACTAGAGCAGTACTTC. It specifies CASSLLEQYF. Full variable domain (missing parts from reference TRBV7-2 and TRBJ2-7): GAGVSQSPSNKVTEKGKDVELRCDPISGHTALYWYRQSLGQGLEFLIYFQGNSAPDKSGLPSDRFSAERTGGSVSTLTIQRTQQEDSAVYLCASSLLEQYFGPGTRLTVT.

This clonotype was recorded a few times. This chain connects TRBV18 to TRBJ2-1, with D maybe TRBD2 (6 bases). The CDR3 covers 14 residues. Germline lookup yields CDR1 KGHSH and CDR2 LQKENI. With 4 bases removed from V and 4 bases from J, the gap between germline ends came to 11 bases. The CDR3 DNA sequence: TGTGCCAGCTCACTCTCAGCGGGTTACAATGAGCAGTTCTTC. Protein: CASSLSAGYNEQFF. The complete variable domain, with remaining parts taken from reference TRBV18 and TRBJ2-1, reads NAGVMQNPRHLVRRRGQEARLRCSPMKGHSHVYWYRQLPEEGLKFMVYLQKENIIDESGMPKERFSAEFPKEGPSILRIQQVVRGDSAAYFCASSLSAGYNEQFFGPGTRLTVL.

The CDR3 coding sequence is TGTGCCAGCAGATTGAGGGGGACGCAAGAGACCCAGTACTTC. Translation gives CASRLRGTQETQYF. The chain uses TRBV6-1 and TRBJ2-5, with D maybe TRBD1 (6 bases). V shed 6 bases and J shed 2 bases, with 13 bases lying between them. The CDR3 covers 14 residues. Germline V gene sequence: CDR1 MNHNS, CDR2 SASEGT.

This clonotype was counted ten times or more. The chain joins TRBV28 to TRBJ2-7; D not certain. Germline values: CDR1 MDHEN, CDR2 SYDVKM. V lost 2 bases, J lost 4 bases, and 6 bases lay in between. This CDR3 comprises 12 residues. CDR3 coding DNA: TGTGCCAGCAGTTTACCACGTTACGAGCAGTACTTC. It encodes CASSLPRYEQYF.